Listed here is a single TCR beta chain. No antigen is known for it. The read stops 3 residues short of the end of the CDR3; the missing end is completed from the germline J gene. Measured from the cysteine to the phenylalanine, the CDR3 is 15 residues long. Shown are 36 bases from within the CDR3, in frame from base 1. CDR1 SGHAT and CDR2 FQNNGV are derived from the germline V gene. TCR beta CDR3 regions were amplified by multiplex PCR from an average of approximately 1,200 ng genomic DNA per sample using the immunoSEQ assay. The assay corrected primer bias using a complete synthetic TCR repertoire to establish an amplification baseline. Amplicons were sequenced on the Illumina platform. Under the source paper's analysis protocol: Sequences were error-corrected by clustering with frequency ratios and a modified nearest-neighbor algorithm, then analyzed in the immunoSEQ Analyzer with IMGT gene definitions. At each rarefaction depth, TCR richness and evenness were averaged across 20 rarefaction repeats, and any sample with fewer sequences than the depth was left out. Wilcoxon rank sum tests with FDR correction were used to compare relative abundances of V, D and J genes between the groups. In the blinded duplicates, the intraclass correlation was around 96% for TCR richness and averaged about 80% across 60 to 70 gene segments. TCRdb retrieved this table from immuneACCESS and kept in-frame rearrangements only. Not all clones are present; in checked studies, unresolved V genes account for under half, and no reason is known for the remainder. V and J calls and clone size are as listed in that table; D and trimming were resolved from the DNA. The table held for this sample gives about 22,000 clones. The ten largest clones capture about 12% of the sample.

Every participant had a single incident cervical HPV16 infection, and prevalent HPV16 infections were excluded. Cervical HPV DNA was detected with MY09/MY11 PCR, and genotyping was done with dot-blot hybridization. Roughly 15 mL of heparinized blood was centrifuged, after which the buffy coat was aliquoted, frozen at -30 degrees C, and then stored at -80 degrees C. QIAGEN kits were used to extract genomic DNA from the buffy coat specimens. This entry belongs to a study of T cells in women clearing cervical HPV infection (dated by TCRdb to about 2018). Regarding the complete study: The cases were about 27 women with histologically confirmed HPV16-related CIN3 or worse, and 2 of these cases were invasive cancers. Blood from cases was collected at the visit at which the lesion was first identified, whereas blood from controls was collected once infection was no longer detected. Five blinded duplicates per group were added as quality controls, so that about 60 samples were obtained: around 50 participants and 10 replicates. Cases were matched to controls by age within five years and by the year the sample was collected. In the parent cohort, some 10,000 women aged 18 or older were enrolled in Guanacaste, Costa Rica, during about 1992 to 1994 and were followed for less than 8 years. Among cases, blood sampling occurred a median of roughly 150 days after lesion detection, with an interquartile range of about 80 to 210 days. A median age of 34 years was observed in cases versus roughly 40 in controls, and no significant differences in baseline characteristics were found. Since only a few of the women had HLA typing available, the possibility that HLA type was acting as a confounder could not be ruled out. An exploratory proof-of-principle case-control study, nested within the Guanacaste HPV Natural History Study in Costa Rica, was conducted to compare TCR repertoires across cervical HPV16 outcomes. Controls were under 30 women whose single incident HPV16 infection cleared within 12 months without precancer or cancer developing. Broad study findings and their caveats: Lower TRBV6-7 relative abundance was observed in cases than in controls (0.11% versus 0.16%; Bonferroni P = 0.0008). Whether associations preceded infection or resulted from infection could not be shown with the cross-sectional design, and effector/memory subsets and HPV-specific T cells were not isolated. TCR repertoire richness was significantly higher in CIN3+ cases than in controls across sequencing depths, while evenness did not differ. Because T-cell numbers per sample were unknown, differences in richness could reflect varying T-cell content rather than repertoire biology. Cases were distinguished from controls with an estimated AUC of 0.65 to 0.85 by random forest classifiers combining richness and V gene abundances.

The chain was built from TRBV11-2 and TRBJ2-5; 7 bases in the junction line up with TRBD2. The sequence was obtained from a woman aged 18 to 75 with a cervical HPV16 infection that either progressed to CIN3+ or cleared (not recorded which). Material for sequencing was blood buffy coat. The DNA read from the CDR3 is TGTGCCAGCAGCTTAAACGCGGGAGCGAGAGATACC. This yields the protein CASSLNAGARDT. The entire CDR3 protein is CASSLNAGARDTQYF.